Listed here is a single T cell receptor (beta chain). This CDR3 comprises 16 residues. Trimming took 4 bases from V and 0 from J, leaving 12 bases between them. CDR1 is MGHRA and CDR2 is YSYEKL in the germline V gene. This sample is part of a study of blood T cells in healthy people across ages. Peripheral blood samples of 9 to 10 milliliters were drawn from each donor. Together with a sample-barcoded 5' primer, a J-beta primer mix was included in a second PCR lasting about 6 to 12 cycles. One entry per CDR3 protein, called by TCRdb with MiXCR from the 5' RACE reads. The sample carries around 780,000 distinct CDR3 sequences, 20% to 30% recorded once. These same data were also listed under a study on T cells of mothers and their children. That work adds: It was through the M1S primer of the second PCR that sample barcodes and 2-4 random nucleotides were added.

Sample: blood. The chain uses TRBV4-1 and TRBJ1-4; maybe TRBD1 (5 bases). This receptor was identified in a boy aged 10-17 years in good health. Written as DNA, the CDR3 is TGCGCCAGCAGCCTTGAAGGGGCCGCAACTAATGAAAAACTGTTTTTT. Translating it yields CASSLEGAATNEKLFF.